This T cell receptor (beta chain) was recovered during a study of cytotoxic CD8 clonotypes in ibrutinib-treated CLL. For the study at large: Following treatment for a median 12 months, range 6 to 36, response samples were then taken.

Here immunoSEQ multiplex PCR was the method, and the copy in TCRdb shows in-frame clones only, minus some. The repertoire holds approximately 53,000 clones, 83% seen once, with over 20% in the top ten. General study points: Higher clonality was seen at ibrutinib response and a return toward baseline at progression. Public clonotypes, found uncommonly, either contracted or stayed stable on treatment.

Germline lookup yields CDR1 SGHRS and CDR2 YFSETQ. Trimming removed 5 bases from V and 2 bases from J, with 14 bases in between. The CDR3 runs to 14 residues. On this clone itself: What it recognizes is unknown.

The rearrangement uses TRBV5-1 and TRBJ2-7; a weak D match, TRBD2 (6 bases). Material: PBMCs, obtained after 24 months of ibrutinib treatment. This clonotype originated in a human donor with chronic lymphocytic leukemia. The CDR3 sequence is CASRTSAGPYEQYF. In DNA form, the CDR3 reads TGCGCCAGCAGGACGTCAGCGGGTCCCTACGAGCAGTACTTC.